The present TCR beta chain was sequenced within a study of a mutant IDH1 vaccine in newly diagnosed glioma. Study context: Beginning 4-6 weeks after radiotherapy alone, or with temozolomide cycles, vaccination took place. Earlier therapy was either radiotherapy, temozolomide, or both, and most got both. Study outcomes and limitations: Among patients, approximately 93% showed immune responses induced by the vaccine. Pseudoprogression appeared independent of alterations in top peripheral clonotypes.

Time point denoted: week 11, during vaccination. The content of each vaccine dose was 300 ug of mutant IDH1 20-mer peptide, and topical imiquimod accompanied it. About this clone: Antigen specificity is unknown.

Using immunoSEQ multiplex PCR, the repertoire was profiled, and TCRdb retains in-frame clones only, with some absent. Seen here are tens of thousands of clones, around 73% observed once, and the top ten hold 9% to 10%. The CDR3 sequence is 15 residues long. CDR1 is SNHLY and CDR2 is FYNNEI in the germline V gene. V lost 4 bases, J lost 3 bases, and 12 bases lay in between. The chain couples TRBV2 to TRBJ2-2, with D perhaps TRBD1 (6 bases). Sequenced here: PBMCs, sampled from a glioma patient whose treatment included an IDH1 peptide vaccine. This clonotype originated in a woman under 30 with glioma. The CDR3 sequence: CASSVTGKHTGELFF. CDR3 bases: TGTGCCAGCAGTGTAACAGGGAAGCACACCGGGGAGCTGTTTTTT.